Following are 26 T cell receptor beta chains from one sample sequenced in a study of shared clonotypes between healthy human individuals. Produced via immunoSEQ multiplex PCR; TCRdb's table is partial and in-frame only. The profile shows 1,400,000 or so clones, 97% to 99% of them singletons. What was sequenced was naive CD4+ T cells sorted from blood. The subset was: CD45RA+ positively selected. Receptor source: a man younger than 45 in good health.

The chain combines TRBV28 with TRBJ1-4; D may be TRBD1 (6 bases). V lost 3 bases to trimming and J lost 2 bases, with 10 bases between them. CDR3 length: 15 residues. The germline V gene encodes CDR1 MDHEN and CDR2 SYDVKM. CDR3 amino acids: CASSFRQVTNEKLFF. The CDR3 DNA sequence: TGTGCCAGCAGTTTCCGACAGGTCACTAATGAAAAACTGTTTTTT.

The chain has TRBV2 and TRBJ2-7; perhaps TRBD1 as D (5 bases). There are 14 residues in the CDR3. V was cut by 4 bases and J by 3 bases, with 13 bases left in between. CDR1 and CDR2 from the germline V gene are SNHLY and FYNNEI. CDR3 in amino acids: CASSGERGNYEQYF. The CDR3 bases are TGTGCCAGCAGTGGTGAAAGGGGAAACTACGAGCAGTACTTC. The full variable domain, its missing parts supplied by reference TRBV2 and TRBJ2-7, is EPEVTQTPSHQVTQMGQEVILRCVPISNHLYFYWYRQILGQKVEFLVSFYNNEISEKSEIFDDQFSVERPDGSNFTLKIRSTKLEDSAMYFCASSGERGNYEQYFGPGTRLTVT.

The chain links TRBV6-6 to TRBJ2-1; D gene uncertain. The CDR3 runs 12 residues. Germline CDR1 reads MNHNY; CDR2 reads SVGAGI (reference sequence). The V end lost 6 bases, the J end lost 5 bases, and 8 bases lay between the germline ends. This chain's CDR3 is CASSPIDNEQFF. The CDR3 nucleotides read TGTGCCAGCAGCCCCATCGACAATGAGCAGTTCTTC.

V usage is TRBV7-2 and J usage is TRBJ2-3; D is uncertain. V lost 4 bases and J lost 2, with 16 bases in between. CDR3 length: 16 residues. The germline gives CDR1 SGHTA, CDR2 FQGNSA. The CDR3 nucleotides read TGTGCCAGCAGCTCCGTCTCTACCATAAACACAGATACGCAGTATTTT. It translates to CASSSVSTINTDTQYF.

The gene calls are TRBV11-2 and TRBJ2-7; D remains unclear. The V end was cut by 3 bases, the J end by 6 bases, with 12 bases between. The CDR3 contains 13 residues. Germline CDR1 and CDR2: SGHAT and FQNNGV. For the CDR3, the DNA is TGTGCCAGCAGCTTGTGGCAGGAAAGCGAGCAGTACTTC. The encoded protein is CASSLWQESEQYF. The full variable domain, in which reference TRBV11-2 and TRBJ2-7 provide the parts outside the CDR3, is EAGVAQSPRYKIIEKRQSVAFWCNPISGHATLYWYQQILGQGPKLLIQFQNNGVVDDSQLPKDRFSAERLKGVDSTLKIQPAKLEDSAVYLCASSLWQESEQYFGPGTRLTVT.

The rearrangement links TRBV27 to TRBJ1-4; 8 nucleotides agree with TRBD1. Germline V gene sequence: CDR1 MNHEY, CDR2 SMNVEV (reference sequence). There are 15 residues in the CDR3. V was pared by 7 bases and J by 3 bases, with 7 bases of the junction left unmatched. The CDR3 loop reads CASKVDRGPNEKLFF. In DNA form, the CDR3 reads TGTGCCAGCAAAGTAGACAGGGGACCTAATGAAAAACTGTTTTTT.

This chain connects TRBV5-4 to TRBJ1-2, with a possible D match to TRBD1 (5 bases). Germline V gives CDR1 SGHNT, CDR2 YYREEE (reference sequence). The CDR3 loop spans 13 amino acids. The V end was cut by 4 bases, the J end by 6 bases, with 13 bases between. CDR3 sequence: CASSPRDSDGYTF. The CDR3 nucleotides read TGTGCCAGCAGCCCCCGGGACTCCGATGGCTACACCTTC.

Here the CDR3 reads CASSHGQSNQPQHF. DNA for the CDR3: TGTGCCAGCAGCCACGGACAGAGCAATCAGCCCCAGCATTTT. The chain recombines TRBV5-5 with TRBJ1-5, with D maybe TRBD1 (6 bases). V was shortened by 4 bases and J by 1 base, with 9 bases between the two germline ends. Per the germline V gene, CDR1 is SGHKS and CDR2 is YYEKEE (reference sequence). The CDR3 loop spans 14 amino acids.

This clone was observed a handful of times. The rearrangement uses TRBV7-9 and TRBJ1-2; D not resolved. The CDR3 totals 13 residues. Trimming left V 8 bases short and J 0 bases short, with 10 bases between. CDR1 is SEHNR and CDR2 is FQNEAQ in the germline V gene (reference sequence). The CDR3: CASRELANYGYTF. CDR3 DNA: TGTGCCAGCCGCGAATTAGCTAACTATGGCTACACCTTC.

Here the CDR3 DNA reads TGCAGCGCCGCGCGGACTAGCGGCACAGATACGCAGTATTTT. Translated: CSAARTSGTDTQYF. V is TRBV29-1 and J is TRBJ2-3; 9 bases line up with TRBD2. The CDR3 is 14 amino acids. The V segment lost 7 bases and the J segment 1 base; nucleotides outside the gene matches: 6. The germline CDR1 and CDR2 sequences are SQVTM and ANQGSEA.

The chain links TRBV25-1 to TRBJ1-1; D gene ambiguous. This CDR3 has 11 residues. Germline CDR1 is MGHDK and CDR2 is SYGVNS. Trimming stripped 8 bases from V and 1 base from J, with 5 bases between. The CDR3 DNA follows: TGTGCCAGCCTACGGAACACTGAAGCTTTCTTT. Protein: CASLRNTEAFF.

This clone was seen only once. V and J are TRBV6-5 and TRBJ2-7; possible D gene TRBD2, 7 bases. The germline V gene encodes CDR1 MNHEY and CDR2 SVGAGI. Deletions cut 8 bases from V and 3 bases from J, with 17 bases between. The CDR3 has 14 amino acids. For the CDR3, the DNA is TGTGCCAGCTCGGAAGGGGGGAGGGACTACGAGCAGTACTTC. It yields the protein CASSEGGRDYEQYF.

The rearrangement links TRBV6-5 to TRBJ2-2; D not certain. Trimming shortened V by 6 bases and J by 11 bases, and 19 bases separated the two germline ends. Germline V gene lookup returns CDR1 MNHEY and CDR2 SVGAGI. This CDR3 has 14 amino acids. The CDR3 loop is CASRPELKSVELFF. The CDR3 nucleotides read TGTGCCAGCAGACCAGAATTAAAATCCGTAGAGCTGTTTTTT.

The chain uses TRBV7-2 and TRBJ1-3; D unresolved. Germline V gene data show CDR1 as SGHTA and CDR2 as FQGNSA. The CDR3 is 12 amino acids. V was cut by 5 bases and J by 4 bases, with 6 bases left in between. The CDR3 loop is CASSETGNTIYF. The CDR3, as DNA: TGTGCCAGCAGCGAGACAGGAAACACCATATATTTT.

The gene calls are TRBV5-4 and TRBJ2-3, with 7 bases aligning to TRBD1. Germline CDR1 is SGHNT and CDR2 is YYREEE (reference sequence). The CDR3 loop spans 20 amino acids. V lost 4 bases to trimming and J lost 0 bases; unmatched junction nucleotides: 20. The CDR3 nucleotides are TGTGCCAGCAGCACGGGCCGGTTTGGGACAGCGCCTTTGAGCACAGATACGCAGTATTTT. Protein: CASSTGRFGTAPLSTDTQYF.

The V gene is TRBV5-4, the J gene TRBJ1-4; D unresolved. The V gene lost 1 base and the J gene lost 7 bases, with 17 bases spanning the gap. This CDR3 region has 16 residues. CDR1 is SGHNT, CDR2 YYREEE, per germline (reference sequence). The CDR3 DNA reads as TGTGCCAGCAGCTTGAGCCCGGGAGATGGAACTGAAAAACTGTTTTTT. Translated: CASSLSPGDGTEKLFF.

The chain uses TRBV2 and TRBJ1-1; the D gene is possibly TRBD1 (6 bases). Germline CDR1 is SNHLY and CDR2 is FYNNEI. The length of the CDR3 is 13 residues. Deletions cut 7 bases from V and 4 bases from J, with 13 bases between. The CDR3 protein is CASKVSRGTEAFF. In DNA, the CDR3 is TGTGCCAGCAAGGTTAGCAGGGGCACTGAAGCTTTCTTT.

This rearrangement joins TRBV9 to TRBJ2-1; the match to TRBD2 covers 7 bases. CDR1 and CDR2 from the germline V gene are SGDLS and YYNGEE. With 0 bases clipped from V and 3 bases from J, the junction kept 6 bases outside the gene matches. The CDR3 has 16 residues. CDR3: CASSVGRGSLYNEQFF. DNA of the CDR3: TGTGCCAGCAGCGTAGGACGCGGGAGTCTCTACAATGAGCAGTTCTTC.

This rearrangement joins TRBV10-2 to TRBJ2-2, with D uncertain. The CDR3 has 13 residues. Trimming cost V 4 bases and J 4 bases, with 7 bases left between them. The germline V gene has CDR1 WSHSY and CDR2 SAAADI. CDR3 nucleotide sequence: TGCGCCAGCAGTGGACTGAGCACCGGGGAGCTGTTTTTT. It is translated as CASSGLSTGELFF.

Remarks on this clone: Other DNA sequences in the sample encode the same CDR3. The J gene is TRBJ1-5, the V gene TRBV7-8; D remains unclear. The CDR3 covers 14 residues. Trimming cost V 1 base and J 0 bases, with 4 bases left between them. Germline assignment: CDR1 SGHVS and CDR2 FQNEAQ. The CDR3 coding sequence is TGTGCCAGCAGCTTAGTGTCTAGCAATCAGCCCCAGCATTTT. This gives the protein CASSLVSSNQPQHF.

V is TRBV18 and J is TRBJ2-5; no clear D. The V gene lost 2 bases and the J gene lost 0 bases, with 4 bases spanning the gap. CDR1 KGHSH and CDR2 LQKENI come from the germline V gene. CDR3 length equals 13 residues. CDR3 sequence (DNA): TGTGCCAGCTCACCAAACCACCAAGAGACCCAGTACTTC. Translating gives CASSPNHQETQYF.

J is TRBJ2-7 and V is TRBV5-1; a weak D match, TRBD2 (6 bases). V was pared by 4 bases and J by 0 bases, with 11 bases between. The CDR3 has 14 amino acids. Germline V gene data show CDR1 as SGHRS and CDR2 as YFSETQ. As DNA, the CDR3 is TGCGCCAGCAGCCCGAGGCGGGACTCCTACGAGCAGTACTTC. It specifies CASSPRRDSYEQYF.

The V and J genes are TRBV5-1 and TRBJ2-1; D is unclear. Per the germline V gene, CDR1 is SGHRS and CDR2 is YFSETQ. CDR3 length equals 18 residues. Trimming removed 4 bases at V and 0 bases at J, with 20 bases between. The CDR3 here is CASSVALATFDSYNEQFF. The CDR3 DNA reads as TGCGCCAGCAGCGTCGCTCTGGCTACCTTTGACTCCTACAATGAGCAGTTCTTC. Combining the CDR3 with reference TRBV5-1 and TRBJ2-1 gives the whole variable domain KAGVTQTPRYLIKTRGQQVTLSCSPISGHRSVSWYQQTPGQGLQFLFEYFSETQRNKGNFPGRFSGRQFSNSRSEMNVSTLELGDSALYLCASSVALATFDSYNEQFFGPGTRLTVL.

V usage is TRBV5-3 and J usage is TRBJ2-7; weak D call: TRBD2 (5 bases). TRBV5-3 is filed as an ORF, its function uncertain. This CDR3 spans 13 amino acids. Trimming removed 0 bases from V and 7 bases from J, with 11 bases in between. The CDR3 here is CARSLGASGEQYF. CDR3 nucleotide sequence: TGTGCCAGAAGCTTGGGCGCTTCGGGGGAGCAGTACTTC.

The chain links TRBV5-1 to TRBJ1-1; tentatively, D is TRBD1 (6 bases). V gave up 4 bases and J gave up 7 bases, with 20 bases separating them. Germline CDR1 is SGHRS and CDR2 is YFSETQ. This CDR3 contains 15 residues. This CDR3 reads CASSHLQQGRGEAFF. The CDR3 region has the DNA TGCGCCAGCAGCCATCTCCAACAGGGCCGTGGTGAAGCTTTCTTT.

This sequence joins TRBV18 and TRBJ1-1; D unresolved. Trimming took off 1 base at V and 3 bases at J, with 9 bases between the two ends. Germline V gives CDR1 KGHSH, CDR2 LQKENI. The CDR3 consists of 14 residues. The CDR3 protein is CASSPQQFDTEAFF. The CDR3 nucleotides read TGTGCCAGCTCACCACAGCAGTTTGACACTGAAGCTTTCTTT. Complete variable domain (other parts from reference TRBV18 and TRBJ1-1): NAGVMQNPRHLVRRRGQEARLRCSPMKGHSHVYWYRQLPEEGLKFMVYLQKENIIDESGMPKERFSAEFPKEGPSILRIQQVVRGDSAAYFCASSPQQFDTEAFFGQGTRLTVV.